Given below is one TCR beta chain in context. Its specificity is not known. These data belong to a study of cytomegalovirus exposure and HLA in healthy donors. TCRdb keeps only in-frame clones here, not all; method: immunoSEQ multiplex PCR. The sample has some 110,000 clones, roughly 88% seen once. Study observations and caveats: Across donors, most TCRs were seen rarely, yet some public ones were widespread.

Germline CDR1 is MNHEY and CDR2 is SMNVEV (reference sequence). This CDR3 has 15 amino acids. J gave up 6 bases and V 6 bases, and 7 bases lay outside the gene matches. The gene calls are TRBV27 and TRBJ2-1; 11 bases agree with TRBD1. This clonotype originated in a man between 18 and 29 years old in good health and CMV-seronegative. The sequenced sample was PBMCs. The CDR3 DNA follows: TGTGCCAGCAGCCCTAGGACAGGGGGCCGCAATGAGCAGTTCTTC. Its protein is CASSPRTGGRNEQFF.